These T cell receptor beta chains were read from a single sample in a study of response to subunit inactivated influenza vaccine. TCRdb re-derived calls from the RT-PCR reads in MiXCR, one entry per CDR3 protein. The sample contains about 780,000 distinct CDR3 sequences, approximately 17% of which appear only once. Sequencing was performed on PBMCs from blood, taken 5 days after vaccination. These receptors all come from a man aged 45-65 years who received an inactivated influenza vaccine. Both conserved end residues are part of each CDR3. Each record gives: CDR3 DNA, CDR3 protein, J gene, V gene, clone size, D gene. The D gene is left open where the match is weak. Not every row has a clone size; where given, it reads once, few, many or a size class.

CDR3 DNA: TGCGCCAGCAGCCAAGAGGCCGGGGGGTCTTTTGAGCAGTTCTTC
CDR3 protein: CASSQEAGGSFEQFF
J gene: TRBJ2-1
V gene: TRBV4-3
clone size: -
D gene: TRBD2

CDR3 DNA: TGTGCCAGCACTGTCGGAGGGGGTGGTGGCTACACCTTC
CDR3 protein: CASTVGGGGGYTF
J gene: TRBJ1-2
V gene: TRBV6-1
clone size: few
D gene: -

CDR3 DNA: TGTGCCAGCAGCTTAGAGTCGGGCAGGAGGCCCGGCTACACCTTC
CDR3 protein: CASSLESGRRPGYTF
J gene: TRBJ1-2
V gene: TRBV7-2
clone size: -
D gene: -

CDR3 DNA: TGTGCCAGCATCACCGGGGCCTTTGGGCATGGCTACACCTTC
CDR3 protein: CASITGAFGHGYTF
J gene: TRBJ1-2
V gene: TRBV12-3/TRBV12-4
clone size: few
D gene: -

CDR3 DNA: TGCAGCGTGGGGGGGACAGATACGCAGTATTTT
CDR3 protein: CSVGGTDTQYF
J gene: TRBJ2-3
V gene: TRBV29-1
clone size: few
D gene: TRBD2

CDR3 DNA: TGCGCCAGCAGCCAAGATCCCTGGACCGACAGGGTCGGTGGAAACACCATATATTTT
CDR3 protein: CASSQDPWTDRVGGNTIYF
J gene: TRBJ1-3
V gene: TRBV4-3
clone size: many
D gene: TRBD1

CDR3 DNA: TGCGCCAGCAGGAGGGCCCCGGGACAGAGCTCTGGGGCCAACGTCCTGACTTTC
CDR3 protein: CASRRAPGQSSGANVLTF
J gene: TRBJ2-6
V gene: TRBV5-1
clone size: -
D gene: TRBD1

CDR3 DNA: TGCGCCAGCAGCCTATCTACTAGCTTAGACTCCTACAATGAGCAGTTCTTC
CDR3 protein: CASSLSTSLDSYNEQFF
J gene: TRBJ2-1
V gene: TRBV4-3
clone size: few
D gene: -

CDR3 DNA: TGTGCCAGCAGCTTGGACAGGGGGTTCTTTGTTAACTATGGCTACACCTTC
CDR3 protein: CASSLDRGFFVNYGYTF
J gene: TRBJ1-2
V gene: TRBV5-8
clone size: -
D gene: TRBD1

CDR3 DNA: TGCGCCAGCAGCGCTACTAGCGGGAGCTCCTACGAGCAGTACTTC
CDR3 protein: CASSATSGSSYEQYF
J gene: TRBJ2-7
V gene: TRBV5-1
clone size: -
D gene: TRBD2

CDR3 DNA: TGTGCCAGCAGTTTAACGGGGACAGGGTGGGAAGCTTTCTTT
CDR3 protein: CASSLTGTGWEAFF
J gene: TRBJ1-1
V gene: TRBV12-3/TRBV12-4
clone size: few
D gene: TRBD1

CDR3 DNA: TGTGCCAGCAGCGTTACCGGGACAGGGACTCAGCCCCAGCATTTT
CDR3 protein: CASSVTGTGTQPQHF
J gene: TRBJ1-5
V gene: TRBV9
clone size: -
D gene: TRBD1

CDR3 DNA: TGTGCCAGCAGCCCATATGGGACCGACCCTGAAGCTTTCTTT
CDR3 protein: CASSPYGTDPEAFF
J gene: TRBJ1-1
V gene: TRBV27
clone size: few
D gene: -

CDR3 DNA: TGCGCCAGCAGCCAGGGCTTGGGACTAGCGGGAAAATACTACGAGCAGTACTTC
CDR3 protein: CASSQGLGLAGKYYEQYF
J gene: TRBJ2-7
V gene: TRBV4-3
clone size: few
D gene: TRBD2

CDR3 DNA: TGTGCCAGCAGCTCCACCGCGAACTACGAGCAGTACTTC
CDR3 protein: CASSSTANYEQYF
J gene: TRBJ2-7
V gene: TRBV7-2
clone size: few
D gene: -

CDR3 DNA: TGTGCCAGCAGTTCGACTAGTTCCCCCTACAATGAGCAGTTCTTC
CDR3 protein: CASSSTSSPYNEQFF
J gene: TRBJ2-1
V gene: TRBV27
clone size: -
D gene: -

CDR3 DNA: TGTGCCAGCAGCTTAGGGCTGCATAGTACCTACGAGCAGTACTTC
CDR3 protein: CASSLGLHSTYEQYF
J gene: TRBJ2-7
V gene: TRBV7-2
clone size: -
D gene: -

CDR3 DNA: TGCGCCAGCAGCTTATCCCCTAGCGGGGACCACAATGAGCAGTTCTTC
CDR3 protein: CASSLSPSGDHNEQFF
J gene: TRBJ2-1
V gene: TRBV5-1
clone size: few
D gene: TRBD2

CDR3 DNA: TGTGCCAGCAGTTGGGGAGAGGGCGAGCAGTTCTTC
CDR3 protein: CASSWGEGEQFF
J gene: TRBJ2-1
V gene: TRBV5-6
clone size: few
D gene: -

CDR3 DNA: TGTGCCAGCAGCTTGATGGGGAAGAACACCGGGGAGCTGTTTTTT
CDR3 protein: CASSLMGKNTGELFF
J gene: TRBJ2-2
V gene: TRBV7-2
clone size: few
D gene: -

CDR3 DNA: TGTGCCAGCAGTGCTAGCGGGGGGGCGAATGAGCAGTTCTTC
CDR3 protein: CASSASGGANEQFF
J gene: TRBJ2-1
V gene: TRBV2
clone size: -
D gene: TRBD2

CDR3 DNA: TGTGCCAGCAGCCAGACAGGGTTTTCTGGCTACACCTTC
CDR3 protein: CASSQTGFSGYTF
J gene: TRBJ1-2
V gene: TRBV7-9
clone size: -
D gene: TRBD1

CDR3 DNA: TGTGCCAGTAGTAGGAGGTTGGATACTAGCACAGATACGCAGTATTTT
CDR3 protein: CASSRRLDTSTDTQYF
J gene: TRBJ2-3
V gene: TRBV19
clone size: -
D gene: -

CDR3 DNA: TGCAGTGCAACTACGGGAGAAAAACTGTTTTTT
CDR3 protein: CSATTGEKLFF
J gene: TRBJ1-4
V gene: TRBV20-1
clone size: -
D gene: -